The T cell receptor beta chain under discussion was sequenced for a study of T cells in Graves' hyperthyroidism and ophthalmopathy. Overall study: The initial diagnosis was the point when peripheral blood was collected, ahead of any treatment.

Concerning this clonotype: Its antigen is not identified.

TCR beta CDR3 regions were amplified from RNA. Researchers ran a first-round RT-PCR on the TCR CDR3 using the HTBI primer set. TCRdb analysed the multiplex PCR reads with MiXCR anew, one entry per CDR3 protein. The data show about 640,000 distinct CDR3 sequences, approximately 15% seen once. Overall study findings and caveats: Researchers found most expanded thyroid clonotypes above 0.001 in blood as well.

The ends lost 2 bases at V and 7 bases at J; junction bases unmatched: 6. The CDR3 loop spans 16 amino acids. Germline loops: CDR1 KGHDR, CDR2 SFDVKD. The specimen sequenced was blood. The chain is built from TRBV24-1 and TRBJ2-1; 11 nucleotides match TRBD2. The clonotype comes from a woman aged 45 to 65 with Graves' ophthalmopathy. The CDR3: CATSDSSSGRRNEQFF. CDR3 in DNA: TGTGCCACCAGTGATTCGTCTAGCGGGAGGAGGAATGAGCAGTTCTTC.